The 18 T cell receptor beta chains below come from one sample, sequenced in a study of shared clonotypes between healthy human individuals. Generated by immunoSEQ multiplex PCR, the TCRdb table keeps only in-frame clones and is missing some. Seen here are some 530,000 clones, 60% to 80% observed once, and the top ten hold about 12%. Sequences were obtained from PBMCs. These receptors originate from a woman aged 40 to 50 in good health. Some clones in this sample may be carry-over from other donors' samples.

V is TRBV5-8 and J is TRBJ1-2; TRBD1 agrees at 7 bases. The CDR3 loop spans 18 amino acids. The trim removed 4 bases at V and 6 bases at J, leaving 21 bases unmatched. Germline V gives CDR1 SGHTS, CDR2 YDEGEE. CDR3 in amino acids: CASSKTPPPRQDRDGYTF. The CDR3 coding sequence is TGTGCCAGCAGCAAAACCCCCCCGCCCCGCCAAGACAGGGATGGCTACACCTTC.

The V gene is TRBV7-2, the J gene TRBJ1-2, with a tentative D call TRBD1 (5 bases). Trimming removed 1 base from V and 7 bases from J, with 19 bases in between. CDR3 length: 16 residues. CDR1 is SGHTA and CDR2 is FQGNSA in the germline V gene. CDR3: CASSLGYTGSRGGYTF. The CDR3 nucleotides read TGTGCCAGCAGCTTAGGGTATACGGGTTCGAGGGGTGGCTACACCTTC.

In regard to this clone: Germline and junction disagree at one end, which may indicate a read error. The chain is built from TRBV7-9 and TRBJ2-7, with D possibly being TRBD1 or TRBD2 (5 bases each). Germline V lookup: CDR1 SEHNR, CDR2 FQNEAQ (reference sequence). The CDR3 runs 13 residues. CDR3 protein: CASSLVGWQGALF. For the CDR3, the DNA is TGTGCCAGCAGCTTAGTTGGGTGGCAGGGAGCTCTCTTC.

This clone occurred a few times. V usage is TRBV11-2 and J usage is TRBJ2-7; TRBD2 aligns across 8 bases. The V and J ends lost 5 bases and 3 bases, in that order; junction bases with no gene match: 9. The CDR3 spans 15 residues. Germline V gene lookup returns CDR1 SGHAT and CDR2 FQNNGV. The CDR3 sequence is CASSPGGLFIYEQYF. The CDR3 region has the DNA TGTGCCAGCAGCCCGGGGGGGCTATTCATCTACGAGCAGTACTTC.

The chain couples TRBV29-1 to TRBJ2-3, with 7 bases identical to TRBD1. CDR3 length equals 13 residues. Germline assignment: CDR1 SQVTM and CDR2 ANQGSEA. J was trimmed by 0 bases and V by 7 bases; bases with no gene match: 4. DNA for the CDR3: TGCAGCGGGGGCAGGGGGAGCACAGATACGCAGTATTTT. It encodes CSGGRGSTDTQYF.

This chain connects TRBV7-3 to TRBJ1-2; 7 nucleotides match TRBD1. CDR1 SGHTA and CDR2 FQGTGA come from the germline V gene. The junction had 9 bases not matched to a gene; V was cut back by 5 bases and J by 6 bases. This CDR3 is built from 14 residues. CDR3 in DNA: TGTGCCAGCAGCCCCACCGGGCAGGGGGATGGCTACACCTTC. Protein sequence: CASSPTGQGDGYTF.

This clone was counted only a few times. The chain couples TRBV7-3 to TRBJ1-1; D is possibly TRBD1 (6 bases). Trimming cost V 6 bases and J 2 bases, with 10 bases left between them. This CDR3 contains 13 residues. CDR1 and CDR2 (germline): SGHTA, FQGTGA. CDR3 bases: TGTGCCAGCAGAACCGGGGGCAACACTGAAGCTTTCTTT. This codes for CASRTGGNTEAFF.

The chain is built from TRBV9 and TRBJ2-5, with 11 bases identical to TRBD2. J gave up 1 base and V 6 bases, and 8 bases lay outside the gene matches. The germline CDR1 and CDR2 sequences are SGDLS and YYNGEE. The CDR3 totals 16 residues. CDR3 sequence: CASTKGTSGLQETQYF. The CDR3 nucleotides read TGTGCCAGCACCAAGGGGACTAGCGGCCTCCAAGAGACCCAGTACTTC. Using reference TRBV9 and TRBJ2-5 for the parts outside the CDR3, the full variable domain is DSGVTQTPKHLITATGQRVTLRCSPRSGDLSVYWYQQSLDQGLQFLIQYYNGEERAKGNILERFSAQQFPDLHSELNLSSLELGDSALYFCASTKGTSGLQETQYFGPGTRLLVL.

V gene TRBV18 combines with J gene TRBJ1-4; D is ambiguous. Germline CDR1 is KGHSH and CDR2 is LQKENI. The CDR3 length is 14 residues. Trimming removed 10 bases from V and 0 bases from J, with 12 bases in between. DNA of the CDR3: TGTGCCACCTCCGACACCGCAACTAATGAAAAACTGTTTTTT. Translation gives CATSDTATNEKLFF.

The chain links TRBV6-1 to TRBJ1-5; TRBD1 agrees at 9 bases. Germline CDR1 MNHNS, CDR2 SASEGT. Trimming cost V 10 bases and J 5 bases; bases outside gene matches: 6. The CDR3 runs to 13 residues. The CDR3 DNA sequence: TGTGCCACCGGGACAGGGAGTTATCAGCCCCAGCATTTT. Translation gives CATGTGSYQPQHF.

J is TRBJ1-5 and V is TRBV30; a weak D match, TRBD1 (6 bases). V was shortened by 4 bases and J by 1 base, with 14 bases between the two germline ends. Germline V lookup: CDR1 GTSNPN, CDR2 SVGIG (reference sequence). This CDR3 is 15 amino acids long. CDR3 in amino acids: CAWKYPDRSNQPQHF. The CDR3 DNA is TGTGCCTGGAAGTATCCCGACAGGAGCAATCAGCCCCAGCATTTT. Complete variable domain (other parts from reference TRBV30 and TRBJ1-5): SQTIHQWPATLVQPVGSPLSLECTVEGTSNPNLYWYRQAAGRGLQLLFYSVGIGQISSEVPQNLSASRPQDRQFILSSKKLLLSDSGFYLCAWKYPDRSNQPQHFGDGTRLSIL.

This chain uses TRBV7-9 with TRBJ2-3; TRBD2 matches 11 bases. The CDR3 is 14 residues long. CDR1 is SEHNR, CDR2 FQNEAQ, per germline (reference sequence). V was pared by 5 bases and J by 7 bases, with 5 bases of the junction left unmatched. CDR3 loop: CASSASGRTNTQYF. CDR3 DNA: TGTGCCAGCAGCGCTAGCGGGAGGACGAATACGCAGTATTTT.

The genes are TRBV7-8 and TRBJ2-4; the D gene could be TRBD1 or TRBD2 (5 bases each). V dropped 5 bases and J dropped 0 bases, with 14 bases sitting between them. Looked up from germline, CDR1 is SGHVS and CDR2 is FQNEAQ. This CDR3 spans 16 amino acids. The DNA of the CDR3 is TGTGCCAGCAGCCCGCGGGCCGGGACAGCCAAAAACATTCAGTACTTC. This translates into CASSPRAGTAKNIQYF.

This clone was found a few times. The CDR3 nucleotides read TGTGCCAGCAGTGCTGATAGCTTGGGCACAGATACGCAGTATTTT. Translated: CASSADSLGTDTQYF. The chain employs TRBV28 and TRBJ2-3, with D hard to call. The CDR3 extends over 15 amino acids. Germline V gives CDR1 MDHEN, CDR2 SYDVKM. V lost 5 bases and J 1 base, leaving 13 bases between the germline ends.

DNA of the CDR3: TGTGCCAGCAGCCCTAACCTAGCGCATAGCGGAGGGACCCAGTACTTC. Amino acids: CASSPNLAHSGGTQYF. The chain uses TRBV7-2 and TRBJ2-5, with D perhaps matching TRBD2 (6 bases). With 5 bases removed from V and 7 bases from J, the gap between germline ends came to 23 bases. CDR3 size: 16 residues. In germline, CDR1 is SGHTA, CDR2 FQGNSA.

The chain couples TRBV18 to TRBJ1-2; the D is unclear. The V gene's germline CDR1 is KGHSH and CDR2 LQKENI. V gave up 2 bases and J gave up 4 bases, with 8 bases separating them. The CDR3 has 13 residues. The CDR3 DNA reads as TGTGCCAGCTCACCAGGAACCATCTATGGCTACACCTTC. It translates to CASSPGTIYGYTF.

CDR3 protein: CASSPRGQNTEAFF. The CDR3 DNA reads as TGTGCCAGCAGCCCAAGGGGGCAGAACACTGAAGCTTTCTTT. The V and J genes are TRBV6-6 and TRBJ1-1, with TRBD1 identical over 7 bases. This CDR3 has 14 residues. Per the germline V gene, CDR1 is MNHNY and CDR2 is SVGAGI (reference sequence). With 6 bases clipped from V and 1 base from J, the junction kept 5 bases outside the gene matches.

The rearrangement links TRBV7-9 to TRBJ2-1; 10 bases fit TRBD2. In germline, CDR1 is SEHNR, CDR2 FQNEAQ (reference sequence). V lost 2 bases to trimming and J lost 4 bases; unmatched junction nucleotides: 8. The CDR3 sequence is 17 residues long. The CDR3 DNA follows: TGTGCCAGCAGCTTATCGGCTAGCGGGAGTCGATACAATGAGCAGTTCTTC. Protein sequence: CASSLSASGSRYNEQFF.